This T cell receptor beta chain was obtained from a study of blood T cell repertoires in COVID-19. On the study more broadly: T cells, B-cell-depleted T cells, or PBMCs provided the cDNA or gDNA that served as material.

Authors' data handling: Reference gene primer amplification gave estimated nucleated cell counts. Measured with immunoSEQ multiplex PCR; TCRdb has only the in-frame clones, and not every one. That table supplies the V and J calls and clone size; D and trimming were determined from the DNA. The table records around 250,000 clones, 80% to 90% of them present only once. V was cut by 4 bases and J by 10 bases, with 11 bases left in between. CDR3 length: 12 amino acids. Either two negative PCRs, clearance, or symptom resolution qualified Cohort 3 donors as recovered. This clonotype originated in a woman aged 45 to 65 who had recovered from COVID-19. The material sequenced was PBMCs or T cells enriched from blood (not recorded which). The chain recombines TRBV12-3 or TRBV12-4 with TRBJ2-1, with a weak D call TRBD1 (5 bases). The CDR3 is CASSSYWTEQFF. The CDR3 region has the DNA TGTGCCAGCAGTTCGTACTGGACAGAGCAGTTCTTC.